This paragraph reports one T cell receptor (beta chain). The antigen is undetermined. Busulfan-fludarabine conditioning, marrow transplant, and cyclophosphamide on days +3 and +4 were administered. Clones were sequenced by immunoSEQ multiplex PCR, and TCRdb holds only the in-frame ones, with some missing. Of 20,000 to 25,000 clones in the sample, roughly 90% are singletons; the top ten hold around an eighth. The V end lost 4 bases, the J end lost 0 bases, and 4 bases lay between the germline ends. The V gene's germline CDR1 is SGHKS and CDR2 YYEKEE (reference sequence). The CDR3 covers 12 residues. The data were obtained in a study of T cells after posttransplantation cyclophosphamide. Findings and caveats of the study: TRB clonality was highly associated with recipient CMV seropositivity and reactivation.

This TCR was recovered from a female patient in her thirties or forties who received an allogeneic stem cell transplant from an unrelated donor, was CMV-positive, and had no GVHD. Some T cells may be transferred from the graft donor. The sample here was PBMCs, taken after allogeneic stem cell transplant with posttransplant cyclophosphamide. The chain is built from TRBV5-5 and TRBJ2-5; D uncertain. The CDR3 DNA follows: TGTGCCAGCAGCGACTACCAAGAGACCCAGTACTTC. Its protein product is CASSDYQETQYF. The whole variable domain, filled in from reference TRBV5-5 and TRBJ2-5, reads DAGVTQSPTHLIKTRGQQVTLRCSPISGHKSVSWYQQVLGQGPQFIFQYYEKEERGRGNFPDRFSARQFPNYSSELNVNALLLGDSALYLCASSDYQETQYFGPGTRLLVL.